One and the same sample provided the 10 T cell receptor beta chains below, sequenced in a study of T cell repertoires in cytomegalovirus infection. Their cognate antigens are unknown. TCRdb re-analysed the reads in MiXCR, keeping a single row per CDR3 protein. The repertoire holds roughly 34,000 distinct CDR3 sequences, about 48% seen once, with around nine tenths in the top ten. Here the sequenced sample was CD8+ T cells from cultured PBMCs, taken from culture after CMV antigen stimulation. These receptors all stem from a human donor in good health (CMV status not recorded). Some clones in this sample may be carry-over from other donors' samples.

Ten or more counts support this clonotype. The rearrangement joins TRBV11-2 to TRBJ2-1; 12 positions agree with TRBD2. V shed 2 bases, J shed 8 bases, and the junction held 13 bases outside the gene matches. In germline, CDR1 is SGHAT, CDR2 FQNNGV. The CDR3 sequence is 18 residues long. DNA for the CDR3: TGTGCCAGCAGCTTACGGGCTAGCGGGAGGGCTATCTTGGATGAGCAGTTCTTC. Protein product: CASSLRASGRAILDEQFF.

The chain employs TRBV11-2 and TRBJ1-2; D gene unclear. Trimming pared 4 bases from V and 2 bases from J, leaving 17 bases between. The CDR3 is made up of 16 amino acids. Germline assignment: CDR1 SGHAT and CDR2 FQNNGV. The CDR3: CASSSHHRDRNYGYTF. The CDR3 coding sequence is TGTGCCAGCAGCTCCCATCACCGGGATCGAAACTATGGCTACACCTTC.

The genes are TRBV5-1 and TRBJ2-1, with TRBD2 matching 9 bases. The CDR3 contains 16 residues. CDR1 SGHRS and CDR2 YFSETQ come from the germline V gene. V lost 2 bases and J lost 2; bases outside the gene matches: 5. CDR3 loop: CASSLLGGGAYNEQFF. The CDR3 DNA follows: TGCGCCAGCAGCTTACTTGGCGGGGGGGCCTACAATGAGCAGTTCTTC.

This clonotype was counted between two and nine times. The chain uses TRBV11-2 and TRBJ2-1, with no clear D. Germline values: CDR1 SGHAT, CDR2 FQNNGV. The CDR3 covers 11 residues. The V gene lost 4 bases and the J gene lost 4 bases, with 2 bases spanning the gap. For the CDR3, the DNA is TGTGCCAGCAGCTATTACAATGAGCAGTTCTTC. Translation: CASSYYNEQFF. The whole variable domain, filled in from reference TRBV11-2 and TRBJ2-1, reads EAGVAQSPRYKIIEKRQSVAFWCNPISGHATLYWYQQILGQGPKLLIQFQNNGVVDDSQLPKDRFSAERLKGVDSTLKIQPAKLEDSAVYLCASSYYNEQFFGPGTRLTVL.

This sequence joins TRBV5-5 and TRBJ2-2; D is possibly TRBD2 (6 bases). V dropped 5 bases and J dropped 0 bases, with 11 bases sitting between them. The CDR3 runs 15 residues. The germline CDR1 and CDR2 sequences are SGHKS and YYEKEE (reference sequence). The CDR3 sequence: CASRRDFANTGELFF. The DNA of the CDR3 is TGTGCCAGCAGGCGGGACTTCGCGAACACCGGGGAGCTGTTTTTT.

This clonotype was observed a few times. The rearrangement links TRBV9 to TRBJ1-1, with D possibly being TRBD1 (5 bases). Trimming stripped 3 bases from V and 2 bases from J, with 11 bases between. CDR1 is SGDLS, CDR2 YYNGEE, per germline. The CDR3 sequence is 14 residues long. CDR3 in amino acids: CASSGAGGNTEAFF. DNA for the CDR3: TGTGCCAGCAGCGGAGCGGGGGGTAACACTGAAGCTTTCTTT.

The table lists this clonotype with a count of one. The J gene is TRBJ2-7, the V gene TRBV28; unclear D gene. The CDR3 has 14 amino acids. Trimming pared 6 bases from V and 2 bases from J, leaving 14 bases between. The germline gives CDR1 MDHEN, CDR2 SYDVKM. The CDR3 protein is CASRGPGPPYEQYF. The CDR3, as DNA: TGTGCCAGCAGAGGCCCCGGGCCTCCCTACGAGCAGTACTTC.

The chain combines TRBV6-6 with TRBJ1-1; no definite D call. With 8 bases removed from V and 2 bases from J, the gap between germline ends came to 15 bases. CDR1 MNHNY and CDR2 SVGAGI come from the germline V gene (reference sequence). CDR3 length equals 14 residues. CDR3: CASSARGPNTEAFF. CDR3 in DNA: TGTGCCAGCTCAGCAAGAGGGCCAAACACTGAAGCTTTCTTT.

The sample holds one count of this clonotype. The CDR3, as DNA: TGTGCCAGCTCCCAACGACAAGGAGGAGGAGCCAAAAACATTCAGTACTTC. Protein product: CASSQRQGGGAKNIQYF. The chain carries TRBV3-1 and TRBJ2-4; a possible D gene is TRBD2 (5 bases). CDR3 length equals 17 residues. V lost 8 bases to trimming and J lost 0 bases, with 20 bases between them. Germline CDR1 reads LGHDT; CDR2 reads YNNKEL (reference sequence).

This clonotype has a single count. This chain uses TRBV2 with TRBJ2-1; the match to TRBD2 covers 10 bases. CDR3 length equals 15 residues. CDR1 and CDR2 (germline): SNHLY, FYNNEI. The J segment lost 5 bases and the V segment lost 2 bases, leaving 3 bases of the junction unmatched. The CDR3 loop reads CASSESSGRDNEQFF. CDR3 sequence (DNA): TGTGCCAGCAGTGAATCAAGCGGGAGGGACAATGAGCAGTTCTTC. Drawing the rest from reference TRBV2 and TRBJ2-1, the complete variable domain is EPEVTQTPSHQVTQMGQEVILRCVPISNHLYFYWYRQILGQKVEFLVSFYNNEISEKSEIFDDQFSVERPDGSNFTLKIRSTKLEDSAMYFCASSESSGRDNEQFFGPGTRLTVL.